This T cell receptor beta chain was profiled in a study of blood T cell repertoires in COVID-19. Study background: Collection of acute and convalescent COVID-19 samples took place in the United States, Italy and Spain. T cells, B-cell-depleted T cells, or PBMCs provided the cDNA or gDNA that served as material.

Authors' analysis steps: Reference gene primer amplification gave estimated nucleated cell counts. Method: immunoSEQ multiplex PCR; TCRdb's copy keeps in-frame clones and lacks some. The DNA gave D and trimming, while V, J and clone size come from that table. This sample carries approximately 380,000 clones, about 85% of them seen once, and the ten largest clones take around 3.4%. This CDR3 is built from 12 residues. The germline CDR1 and CDR2 sequences are LNHDA and SQIVND (reference sequence). V lost 8 bases and J lost 7; bases outside the gene matches: 4. This sequence originates from a woman under 30 with acute or convalescent COVID-19. The sequenced sample was peripheral blood. The chain couples TRBV19 to TRBJ1-2; 10 bases are a match to TRBD1. The CDR3 reads CASRQGAFGYTF. The CDR3 DNA reads TGTGCCAGTCGACAGGGGGCGTTTGGCTACACCTTC.